Listed below are T cell receptor beta chains from one sample, sequenced in a study of blood T cells in healthy people across ages. TCRdb reanalysed the 5' RACE reads using MiXCR and keeps one entry per CDR3 protein. This repertoire shows about 800,000 distinct CDR3 sequences, 25% found once; its top ten account for approximately 3.7%. This sample also appeared in a second study, on T cells of mothers and their children.

Sequenced: blood. The receptors shown here come from a boy between 10 and 17 years old in good health. CDR3s include the opening cysteine and the closing phenylalanine or tryptophan. Each record gives: V gene, clone size, D gene, J gene, CDR3 protein, CDR3 DNA. D genes are given only for firm matches. Not all rows give a size; the values are once, few, many and, for expanded clones, a class.

V gene: TRBV6-2/TRBV6-3
clone size: .
D gene: .
J gene: TRBJ2-5
CDR3 protein: CASSYSWGSQETQYF
CDR3 DNA: TGTGCCAGCAGTTACTCGTGGGGTTCCCAAGAGACCCAGTACTTC

V gene: TRBV10-3
clone size: .
D gene: .
J gene: TRBJ2-4
CDR3 protein: CAISELWTGGDIQYF
CDR3 DNA: TGTGCCATCAGTGAGTTATGGACAGGAGGGGACATTCAGTACTTC

V gene: TRBV9
clone size: few
D gene: TRBD2
J gene: TRBJ2-7
CDR3 protein: CASSVAAGANYEQYF
CDR3 DNA: TGTGCCAGCAGCGTAGCCGCGGGAGCCAACTACGAGCAGTACTTC

V gene: TRBV28
clone size: .
D gene: .
J gene: TRBJ2-7
CDR3 protein: CASSPSGSTYEQYF
CDR3 DNA: TGTGCCAGCAGTCCATCCGGGTCGACCTACGAGCAGTACTTC

V gene: TRBV29-1
clone size: few
D gene: .
J gene: TRBJ1-1
CDR3 protein: CSVTEGNTEAFF
CDR3 DNA: TGCAGCGTTACGGAGGGGAACACTGAAGCTTTCTTT

V gene: TRBV12-3/TRBV12-4
clone size: .
D gene: .
J gene: TRBJ1-1
CDR3 protein: CASSLYGNTEAFF
CDR3 DNA: TGTGCCAGCAGTCTCTACGGGAACACTGAAGCTTTCTTT

V gene: TRBV7-3
clone size: few
D gene: .
J gene: TRBJ1-3
CDR3 protein: CASSSHAGNTIYF
CDR3 DNA: TGTGCCAGCAGCTCCCACGCTGGAAACACCATATATTTT

V gene: TRBV10-3
clone size: few
D gene: .
J gene: TRBJ1-4
CDR3 protein: CATRGREDEKLFF
CDR3 DNA: TGTGCCACCCGGGGCAGGGAGGATGAAAAACTGTTTTTT

V gene: TRBV3-1
clone size: few
D gene: .
J gene: TRBJ2-3
CDR3 protein: CASSQLVGARPYF
CDR3 DNA: TGTGCCAGCAGCCAGCTAGTGGGGGCGCGACCGTATTTT

V gene: TRBV6-6
clone size: few
D gene: TRBD1
J gene: TRBJ2-7
CDR3 protein: CASEGALSLNEQYF
CDR3 DNA: TGTGCCAGCGAGGGGGCCCTCTCCTTAAACGAGCAGTACTTC

V gene: TRBV29-1
clone size: once
D gene: .
J gene: TRBJ1-2
CDR3 protein: CSVESIPYGYTF
CDR3 DNA: TGCAGCGTTGAGTCGATTCCCTATGGCTACACCTTC

V gene: TRBV7-2
clone size: few
D gene: TRBD1
J gene: TRBJ1-1
CDR3 protein: CASSSRDRGLGAFF
CDR3 DNA: TGTGCCAGCAGCTCCCGGGACAGGGGGCTTGGAGCTTTCTTT

V gene: TRBV27
clone size: .
D gene: TRBD2
J gene: TRBJ2-5
CDR3 protein: CASSWAGGTQETQYF
CDR3 DNA: TGTGCCAGCAGTTGGGCCGGGGGGACTCAAGAGACCCAGTACTTC

V gene: TRBV29-1
clone size: .
D gene: TRBD1
J gene: TRBJ1-1
CDR3 protein: CSAIGGEGAFF
CDR3 DNA: TGCAGCGCAATAGGGGGCGAGGGGGCTTTCTTT

V gene: TRBV4-3
clone size: .
D gene: TRBD2
J gene: TRBJ2-1
CDR3 protein: CASSPYPAAGAYNEQFF
CDR3 DNA: TGCGCCAGCAGCCCCTACCCTGCAGCGGGGGCCTACAATGAGCAGTTCTTC

V gene: TRBV11-2
clone size: few
D gene: TRBD2
J gene: TRBJ2-3
CDR3 protein: CASSLGLAGVGDTQYF
CDR3 DNA: TGTGCCAGCAGCTTAGGACTAGCGGGAGTCGGAGATACGCAGTATTTT

V gene: TRBV29-1
clone size: few
D gene: .
J gene: TRBJ1-2
CDR3 protein: CSVEDLTNYGYTF
CDR3 DNA: TGCAGCGTTGAAGATCTCACCAACTATGGCTACACCTTC

V gene: TRBV18
clone size: few
D gene: .
J gene: TRBJ2-3
CDR3 protein: CASSPRRVKEESTDTQYF
CDR3 DNA: TGTGCCAGCTCACCAAGGAGGGTTAAGGAGGAGAGCACAGATACGCAGTATTTT

V gene: TRBV7-9
clone size: .
D gene: TRBD1
J gene: TRBJ1-4
CDR3 protein: CASSVSGGAEKLFF
CDR3 DNA: TGTGCCAGCAGCGTCTCAGGGGGCGCGGAAAAACTGTTTTTT

V gene: TRBV5-5
clone size: .
D gene: TRBD1
J gene: TRBJ2-7
CDR3 protein: CASSSPGQGPRGLEQYF
CDR3 DNA: TGTGCCAGCAGCTCCCCGGGACAGGGACCACGGGGGCTCGAGCAGTACTTC

V gene: TRBV28
clone size: many
D gene: .
J gene: TRBJ2-4
CDR3 protein: CASSKAVGREGKNIQYF
CDR3 DNA: TGTGCCAGCAGTAAAGCGGTGGGTCGGGAAGGCAAAAACATTCAGTACTTC

V gene: TRBV27
clone size: .
D gene: TRBD2
J gene: TRBJ2-7
CDR3 protein: CASSLSGLAGEYYEQYF
CDR3 DNA: TGTGCCAGCAGTTTATCCGGTCTAGCGGGAGAATACTACGAGCAGTACTTC

V gene: TRBV20-1
clone size: .
D gene: TRBD1
J gene: TRBJ1-5
CDR3 protein: CSVAAGTGKINQPQHF
CDR3 DNA: TGCAGTGTCGCTGCAGGGACAGGGAAAATCAATCAGCCCCAGCATTTT

V gene: TRBV18
clone size: .
D gene: .
J gene: TRBJ2-5
CDR3 protein: CASSPGDQYF
CDR3 DNA: TGTGCCAGCTCACCGGGAGACCAGTACTTC

V gene: TRBV29-1
clone size: .
D gene: .
J gene: TRBJ2-2
CDR3 protein: CSVTGPRNTGELFF
CDR3 DNA: TGCAGCGTGACCGGGCCCAGGAACACCGGGGAGCTGTTTTTT

V gene: TRBV20-1
clone size: .
D gene: TRBD1
J gene: TRBJ2-1
CDR3 protein: CSAEDRQGAYEQCF
CDR3 DNA: TGCAGTGCCGAGGACAGACAGGGGGCCTACGAGCAGTGCTTC

V gene: TRBV28
clone size: few
D gene: .
J gene: TRBJ1-1
CDR3 protein: CASSHAGVTTEAFF
CDR3 DNA: TGTGCCAGCTCTCACGCAGGCGTTACCACTGAAGCTTTCTTT

V gene: TRBV7-2
clone size: .
D gene: TRBD1
J gene: TRBJ1-1
CDR3 protein: CASRQGGGMNTEAFF
CDR3 DNA: TGTGCCAGCAGACAGGGGGGGGGAATGAACACTGAAGCTTTCTTT